The source of this TCR beta chain is a study of regulatory T cells. Primers: 52 TRBV forward and 13 TRBJ reverse. TCRdb's table, derived via immunoSEQ multiplex PCR, lists solely in-frame clones and lacks some. The repertoire holds about 15,000 clones, with roughly 90% as singletons. The CDR3 totals 13 residues. The germline V and J ends were trimmed by 2 bases and 8 bases, with 9 bases remaining between them. Germline-derived CDR1 and CDR2 are SGHTA and FQGNSA. Study findings and constraints: In patients, unique TRB V-J pairs were restricted and V/J usage skewed, especially in Tregs. Patient CD8+ T cells trended nonsignificantly toward lower Shannon entropy than control CD8+ cells.

Every patient with CD3G deficiency had evidence of autoimmunity. Patients aged 2 to 39 years had fewer naive T cells. Points on this clone: Its target is not known.

Sequences were obtained from CD8+ T cells sorted from blood. The origin of this receptor is a person under 35 with CD3G deficiency. The J gene is TRBJ1-4, the V gene TRBV7-2; D is ambiguous. The CDR3 reads CASSLIAEEKLFF. As DNA, the CDR3 is TGTGCCAGCAGCTTAATAGCTGAAGAAAAACTGTTTTTT.